This TCR beta chain derives from a study of beta chain features in type 1 diabetes. Study-wide background: There were around 100,000,000 sorted cells examined across all samples. Study-level points and caveats: Any PCR bias toward short templates would affect both groups alike.

Each of the sorted populations had a purity greater than 98%. This clone came up a few times. Its antigen is as yet unknown. Trimming cost V 8 bases and J 5 bases; bases outside gene matches: 6. CDR3 size: 14 residues. Germline CDR1 MNHNS, CDR2 SASEGT. Every isolated RNA sample was fully reverse transcribed, so sequencing captured expressed TCRB transcripts. Each sample of naive, central memory or regulatory T cells had, on average, approximately 3.5 million reads. Libraries were prepared by immunoSEQ multiplex PCR; TCRdb keeps only in-frame clonotypes and omits some of them. The repertoire holds fewer than 30,000 clones, with roughly three quarters as singletons.

V usage is TRBV6-1 and J usage is TRBJ1-4; 9 nucleotides align to TRBD1. The sequence derives from a middle-aged woman in good health. The source material was Tregs from blood. In DNA form, the CDR3 reads TGTGCCAGCCTAGGCGACAGGGGGAATGAAAAACTGTTTTTT. This sequence encodes CASLGDRGNEKLFF.